The 26 T cell receptor beta chains presented below share a single source sample, sequenced in a study of T cell responses to AZD1222 COVID-19 vaccine. Repertoires were generated with immunoSEQ multiplex PCR, while TCRdb's copy carries only in-frame clones and drops some. The table shows roughly 150,000 clones, with around 90% occurring only once. Sequences were derived from peripheral blood, sampled on day 0 of AZD1222 vaccination. The receptors originated from an adult in good health.

The chain carries TRBV6-1 and TRBJ1-5; D is possibly TRBD1 (5 bases). This CDR3 is 16 amino acids long. Per the germline V gene, CDR1 is MNHNS and CDR2 is SASEGT. V was clipped by 3 bases and J by 5 bases, with 17 bases between them. The CDR3 loop is CASSEAALGHHQPQHF. The DNA of the CDR3 is TGTGCCAGCAGTGAGGCCGCACTTGGACACCATCAGCCCCAGCATTTT.

The V gene is TRBV15, the J gene TRBJ1-1; D is uncertain. V lost 6 bases and J 4 bases, leaving 15 bases between the germline ends. CDR1 and CDR2 from the germline V gene are LNHNV and YYDKDF (reference sequence). The CDR3 loop spans 14 amino acids. In nucleotides, the CDR3 is TGTGCCACCAGAGGCAACACGGGTCCCACTGAAGCTTTCTTT. The encoded protein is CATRGNTGPTEAFF.

This chain connects TRBV7-9 to TRBJ1-1, with a weak D call TRBD1 (6 bases). The CDR3 has 15 amino acids. V was shortened by 3 bases and J by 4 bases, with 15 bases between the two germline ends. CDR1 SEHNR and CDR2 FQNEAQ come from the germline V gene (reference sequence). CDR3 in DNA: TGTGCCAGCAGCTTTCCAGGGTTAGGGGGCACTGAAGCTTTCTTT. The encoded protein is CASSFPGLGGTEAFF.

The chain carries TRBV6-2 or TRBV6-3 and TRBJ1-3; D might be TRBD1 (5 bases). The CDR3 runs to 14 residues. Germline values: CDR1 MNHEY, CDR2 SVGEGT. V was shortened by 5 bases and J by 12 bases, with 20 bases between the two germline ends. The CDR3 DNA sequence: TGTGCCAGCAGTCCGACCGGGACGGTCGGGATCATATATTTT. This sequence encodes CASSPTGTVGIIYF.

This rearrangement joins TRBV19 to TRBJ2-1; D remains unclear. Germline V gene data show CDR1 as LNHDA and CDR2 as SQIVND (reference sequence). With 5 bases removed from V and 12 bases from J, the gap between germline ends came to 11 bases. The CDR3 covers 11 residues. The DNA of the CDR3 is TGTGCCAGTAGTGCTGACGGTAGGCAGTTCTTC. The encoded protein is CASSADGRQFF.

The chain uses TRBV7-9 and TRBJ2-2; 7 bases align to TRBD2. The CDR3 covers 16 residues. CDR1 is SEHNR and CDR2 is FQNEAQ in the germline V gene (reference sequence). V lost 2 bases, J lost 2 bases, and 5 bases stayed unmatched. CDR3 amino acids: CASSLFPGGNTGELFF. The CDR3 DNA reads TGTGCCAGCAGCTTATTTCCGGGAGGCAACACCGGGGAGCTGTTTTTT.

This chain links TRBV4-3 with TRBJ1-2; TRBD1 aligns across 8 bases. The germline gives CDR1 LGHNA, CDR2 YSLEER. Trimming cost V 1 base and J 8 bases; bases outside gene matches: 12. This CDR3 region has 16 residues. The CDR3 nucleotides read TGCGCCAGCAGCCAAGTCCTCCAGGGGGCGTTAGGAGGCTACACCTTC. It encodes CASSQVLQGALGGYTF.

This clone was picked up a small number of times. This chain uses TRBV27 with TRBJ1-1; 10 bases match TRBD1. Germline V gives CDR1 MNHEY, CDR2 SMNVEV (reference sequence). J was trimmed by 5 bases and V by 7 bases; bases with no gene match: 10. This CDR3 is 15 amino acids long. The CDR3 sequence is CASIRRDRGLTEAFF. CDR3 sequence (DNA): TGTGCCAGCATTAGGAGGGACAGGGGTTTAACTGAAGCTTTCTTT.

Of note for this clone: Compared with germline, one end of the junction differs, possibly owing to a read error. The V call is TRBV7-7, the J call TRBJ1-1; D is unclear. Germline CDR1 and CDR2: SSHAT and FNYEAQ (reference sequence). There are 13 residues in the CDR3. CDR3 sequence: CASSTRENTEAFF. CDR3 nucleotides: TGTGCTAGCAGCACCAGAGAGAACACTGAAGCTTTCTTT.

This clone was seen only once. The chain carries TRBV7-3 and TRBJ1-2, with unresolved D. This CDR3 comprises 13 residues. Per the germline V gene, CDR1 is SGHTA and CDR2 is FQGTGA. Trimming cost V 3 bases and J 2 bases, with 7 bases left between them. CDR3 nucleotide sequence: TGTGCCAGCAGCTTCCGCAGCAACTATGGCTACACCTTC. Translation gives CASSFRSNYGYTF.

The V call is TRBV7-3, the J call TRBJ2-7; a weak D match, TRBD2 (6 bases). Germline V gene sequence: CDR1 SGHTA, CDR2 FQGTGA. The CDR3 length is 15 residues. The V and J ends lost 5 bases and 0 bases respectively, with 14 bases between them. The CDR3 protein is CASSKPGLLSYEQYF. The CDR3 nucleotides read TGTGCCAGCAGCAAACCGGGACTCCTCTCCTACGAGCAGTACTTC.

This chain links TRBV6-6 with TRBJ1-4; D is unclear. The germline gives CDR1 MNHNY, CDR2 SVGAGI (reference sequence). CDR3 length: 15 residues. Trimming pared 2 bases from V and 7 bases from J, leaving 14 bases between. CDR3: CASSYTRERSEKLFF. Here the CDR3 DNA reads TGTGCCAGCAGTTACACCCGCGAAAGGTCTGAAAAACTGTTTTTT.

The V and J genes are TRBV7-9 and TRBJ1-1; perhaps TRBD1 as D (6 bases). Looked up from germline, CDR1 is SEHNR and CDR2 is FQNEAQ (reference sequence). V lost 5 bases and J lost 11, with 12 bases in between. The CDR3 is 11 residues long. Here the CDR3 DNA reads TGTGCCAGCAGCACGACAGGAGAGGCTTTCTTT. The encoded protein is CASSTTGEAFF.

The chain carries TRBV19 and TRBJ1-3, with 7 bases that match TRBD1. This CDR3 contains 17 residues. V was clipped by 6 bases and J by 1 base; unmatched bases: 12. Germline CDR1 and CDR2: LNHDA and SQIVND (reference sequence). As DNA, the CDR3 is TGTGCCAGTAGGCAGGGGGGGTTATCGGTTTCTGGAAACACCATATATTTT. Protein product: CASRQGGLSVSGNTIYF. Combining the CDR3 with reference TRBV19 and TRBJ1-3 gives the whole variable domain DGGITQSPKYLFRKEGQNVTLSCEQNLNHDAMYWYRQDPGQGLRLIYYSQIVNDFQKGDIAEGYSVSREKKESFPLTVTSAQKNPTAFYLCASRQGGLSVSGNTIYFGEGSWLTVV.

The V gene is TRBV28, the J gene TRBJ1-1; 7 nucleotides align to TRBD1. CDR3 length equals 14 residues. Trimming removed 5 bases from V and 0 bases from J; junction bases left unmatched: 3. CDR1 MDHEN and CDR2 SYDVKM come from the germline V gene. CDR3 bases: TGTGCCAGCAGTCGGACAGGAATGAACACTGAAGCTTTCTTT. Protein: CASSRTGMNTEAFF.

The chain joins TRBV6-5 to TRBJ2-3, with D perhaps given as TRBD1 or TRBD2 (7 bases each). The germline V and J ends were trimmed by 7 bases and 4 bases, with 15 bases remaining between them. The CDR3 has 14 residues. Germline V gene lookup returns CDR1 MNHEY and CDR2 SVGAGI. CDR3 loop: CASTLRGGADTQYF. CDR3 DNA sequence: TGTGCCAGCACCCTCAGGGGGGGAGCAGATACGCAGTATTTT.

The chain uses TRBV7-9 and TRBJ2-4; possibly TRBD1 for D (6 bases). Germline V gene sequence: CDR1 SEHNR, CDR2 FQNEAQ (reference sequence). The V gene lost 3 bases and the J gene lost 6 bases, with 15 bases spanning the gap. This CDR3 region has 15 residues. The CDR3 region is CASSLDSTPGNIQYF. DNA of the CDR3: TGTGCCAGCAGCTTGGACAGCACCCCGGGAAACATTCAGTACTTC.

The CDR3 is CASSDGVIYGYTF. The CDR3 bases are TGTGCCAGCAGTGATGGGGTTATCTATGGCTACACCTTC. The chain joins TRBV2 to TRBJ1-2; D gene unclear. This CDR3 is 13 amino acids long. V lost 3 bases to trimming and J lost 4 bases, with 9 bases between them. CDR1 is SNHLY and CDR2 is FYNNEI in the germline V gene.

The V gene is TRBV4-3, the J gene TRBJ2-3; no clear D gene. There are 13 residues in the CDR3. Trimming removed 7 bases from V and 1 base from J, with 9 bases in between. In germline, CDR1 is LGHNA, CDR2 YSLEER. The CDR3 coding sequence is TGCGCCAGCAAAGTTACGGGCACAGATACGCAGTATTTT. Translating it yields CASKVTGTDTQYF.

Comments on this clone: The junction departs from germline at one end; a sequencing error may be responsible. The gene calls are TRBV6-1 and TRBJ2-7; a weak D match, TRBD2 (6 bases). CDR1 MNHNS and CDR2 SASEGT come from the germline V gene. The CDR3 runs to 13 residues. The CDR3 here is CASSEGHPGLLIF. The CDR3 bases are TGTGCCAGCAGTGAAGGTCATCCGGGACTCCTAATCTTC.

V and J are TRBV6-5 and TRBJ2-1; the match to TRBD2 covers 9 bases. This CDR3 has 15 residues. Trimming at V came to 4 bases and at J to 8 bases, leaving 9 bases not matched to a gene. Germline values: CDR1 MNHEY, CDR2 SVGAGI. CDR3 DNA: TGTGCCAGCAGTTCGGGGAGCGGGAGGTTGGATGAGCAGTTCTTC. Protein: CASSSGSGRLDEQFF.

The V and J genes are TRBV9 and TRBJ1-2; D not certain. The V end lost 3 bases, the J end lost 2 bases, and 5 bases lay between the germline ends. The CDR3 totals 12 residues. In germline, CDR1 is SGDLS, CDR2 YYNGEE. CDR3 in amino acids: CASSEANYGYTF. CDR3 bases: TGTGCCAGCAGCGAGGCCAACTATGGCTACACCTTC.

The chain couples TRBV27 to TRBJ2-1, with D perhaps TRBD1 or TRBD2 (5 bases each). Germline assignment: CDR1 MNHEY and CDR2 SMNVEV (reference sequence). V was shortened by 0 bases and J by 8 bases, with 14 bases between the two germline ends. The CDR3 runs 15 residues. The CDR3 coding sequence is TGTGCCAGCAGTTTATCGGACGGGGACCGCGATGAGCAGTTCTTC. Translation: CASSLSDGDRDEQFF.

The chain is built from TRBV13 and TRBJ2-2; 11 bases match TRBD2. There are 17 residues in the CDR3. The J segment lost 0 bases and the V segment lost 6 bases, leaving 6 bases of the junction unmatched. Germline loops: CDR1 PRHDT, CDR2 FYEKMQ (reference sequence). The CDR3 region is CASRRGTSGANTGELFF. DNA of the CDR3: TGTGCCAGCAGACGAGGGACTAGCGGTGCGAACACCGGGGAGCTGTTTTTT.

As concerns this clone: This sample also contains other DNA sequences that code for the same CDR3. The V and J genes are TRBV7-3 and TRBJ2-1; D is unresolved. The germline V and J ends were trimmed by 5 bases and 4 bases, with 9 bases remaining between them. This CDR3 is built from 13 residues. Germline V gene lookup returns CDR1 SGHTA and CDR2 FQGTGA. CDR3 sequence: CASSPPGYNEQFF. The CDR3 DNA is TGTGCCAGCAGCCCCCCCGGGTACAATGAGCAGTTCTTC.

V and J are TRBV30 and TRBJ1-1; 10 positions agree with TRBD1. From germline, CDR1 is GTSNPN and CDR2 SVGIG (reference sequence). V was clipped by 0 bases and J by 0 bases; unmatched bases: 1. The CDR3 is 15 amino acids. This CDR3 is CAWSVGQGMNTEAFF. CDR3 DNA: TGTGCCTGGAGTGTGGGACAGGGGATGAACACTGAAGCTTTCTTT.